Listed below are T cell receptor beta chains from one sample, sequenced in a study of shared clonotypes between healthy human individuals. TCRdb's table, derived via immunoSEQ multiplex PCR, lists solely in-frame clones and lacks some. In the table there are about 2.2 million clones, about 94% of which are singletons. The material sequenced was naive CD8+ T cells from PBMCs. These receptors all stem from a man between 18 and 35 years old in good health. Some clones in this sample may be carry-over from other donors' samples. The CDR3 runs from the conserved cysteine through the conserved F or W. Fields, in order: CDR3 length, D gene, J gene, clone size, V gene, CDR3 protein, CDR3 DNA. D genes are given only for firm matches. Where a row states a size, it is once, few, many or the class of an expanded clone; other rows omit it.

len: 14
d_gene: .
j_gene: TRBJ2-7
abundance: once
v_gene: TRBV27
CDR3aa: CASSLEPEGYEQYF
CDR3nt: TGTGCCAGCAGTTTAGAGCCAGAGGGGTACGAGCAGTACTTC

len: 18
d_gene: TRBD1
j_gene: TRBJ2-3
abundance: .
v_gene: TRBV7-9
CDR3aa: CASSLGSPRGLNFDTQYF
CDR3nt: TGTGCCAGCAGCTTAGGCTCGCCGAGGGGGCTTAATTTTGATACGCAGTATTTT

len: 16
d_gene: TRBD2
j_gene: TRBJ2-1
abundance: .
v_gene: TRBV9
CDR3aa: CASSVGLAGKYNEQFF
CDR3nt: TGTGCCAGCAGCGTGGGACTAGCGGGAAAGTACAATGAGCAGTTCTTC

len: 21
d_gene: .
j_gene: TRBJ1-2
abundance: .
v_gene: TRBV28
CDR3aa: CASSPLGAGRGVLITFYGYTF
CDR3nt: TGTGCCAGCAGTCCACTAGGAGCGGGACGGGGAGTTCTTATTACTTTCTATGGCTACACCTTC

len: 10
d_gene: .
j_gene: TRBJ2-2
abundance: .
v_gene: TRBV2
CDR3aa: CASKQGELFF
CDR3nt: TGTGCCAGCAAGCAGGGGGAGCTGTTTTTT

len: 15
d_gene: TRBD1
j_gene: TRBJ2-3
abundance: .
v_gene: TRBV27
CDR3aa: CASSLGTGAYNTQYF
CDR3nt: TGTGCCAGCAGTCTTGGGACAGGGGCCTATAATACGCAGTATTTT

len: 12
d_gene: TRBD1
j_gene: TRBJ2-7
abundance: .
v_gene: TRBV7-9
CDR3aa: CASSTQGYEQYF
CDR3nt: TGTGCCAGCAGCACACAGGGGTACGAGCAGTACTTC

len: 15
d_gene: .
j_gene: TRBJ2-7
abundance: .
v_gene: TRBV4-1
CDR3aa: CASSQESGNADEQYF
CDR3nt: TGCGCCAGCAGCCAAGAGTCGGGGAACGCGGACGAGCAGTACTTC

len: 13
d_gene: TRBD2
j_gene: TRBJ2-7
abundance: .
v_gene: TRBV10-1
CDR3aa: CASSSGRAVEQYF
CDR3nt: TGCGCCAGCAGTAGCGGGAGGGCCGTCGAGCAGTACTTC

len: 17
d_gene: .
j_gene: TRBJ2-2
abundance: .
v_gene: TRBV4-3
CDR3aa: CASSQEVMGSGTGELFF
CDR3nt: TGCGCCAGCAGCCAAGAGGTCATGGGGTCCGGCACCGGGGAGCTGTTTTTT

len: 15
d_gene: TRBD1
j_gene: TRBJ1-1
abundance: .
v_gene: TRBV27
CDR3aa: CASSPTGQGNTEAFF
CDR3nt: TGTGCCAGCAGTCCAACGGGACAGGGGAACACTGAAGCTTTCTTT

len: 15
d_gene: .
j_gene: TRBJ2-7
abundance: .
v_gene: TRBV7-8
CDR3aa: CASSPSSVSTYEQYF
CDR3nt: TGTGCCAGCAGCCCATCTAGCGTTAGCACCTACGAGCAGTACTTC

len: 15
d_gene: .
j_gene: TRBJ2-7
abundance: .
v_gene: TRBV7-2
CDR3aa: CASSSGPYKNYEQYF
CDR3nt: TGTGCCAGCAGCTCCGGGCCCTATAAGAACTACGAGCAGTACTTC

len: 16
d_gene: TRBD1
j_gene: TRBJ1-1
abundance: few
v_gene: TRBV30
CDR3aa: CAWSDGTDYLNTEAFF
CDR3nt: TGTGCCTGGAGTGACGGGACAGACTATTTGAACACTGAAGCTTTCTTT

len: 14
d_gene: TRBD1
j_gene: TRBJ2-1
abundance: .
v_gene: TRBV19
CDR3aa: CASIDRGIPNEQFF
CDR3nt: TGTGCCAGTATTGACAGGGGGATCCCCAATGAGCAGTTCTTC

len: 17
d_gene: .
j_gene: TRBJ1-5
abundance: .
v_gene: TRBV27
CDR3aa: CASSEIAGLHSNQPQHF
CDR3nt: TGTGCCAGCAGTGAAATAGCGGGCTTACATAGCAATCAGCCCCAGCATTTT

len: 11
d_gene: .
j_gene: TRBJ1-1
abundance: few
v_gene: TRBV7-9
CDR3aa: CASSFGREAFF
CDR3nt: TGTGCCAGCAGCTTTGGTCGTGAAGCTTTCTTT

len: 14
d_gene: .
j_gene: TRBJ2-7
abundance: .
v_gene: TRBV5-1
CDR3aa: CASSPPGLTYEQYF
CDR3nt: TGCGCCAGCAGCCCACCGGGACTGACCTACGAGCAGTACTTC